What follows are 5 T cell receptor beta chains derived from one specimen sequenced in a study of identical twins. In TCRdb, the 5' RACE reads were re-called with MiXCR into one record per CDR3 protein. Seen here are 500,000 to 550,000 distinct CDR3 sequences, around 22% observed once, and the top ten hold approximately 0.52%. The same sample was also studied in work on yellow fever vaccine responses in identical twins.

Sequencing used CD4+ T cells sorted from blood. Receptors were obtained from a woman between 18 and 29 years old in good health.

V usage is TRBV7-9 and J usage is TRBJ2-5; possible D gene TRBD2, 5 bases. CDR1 SEHNR and CDR2 FQNEAQ come from the germline V gene (reference sequence). The ends were cut back, 5 bases at V and 5 bases at J, with 15 bases in the middle. The CDR3 has 14 amino acids. CDR3 region: CASSLIAIGETQYF. The CDR3 DNA reads as TGTGCCAGCAGCCTAATAGCGATTGGGGAGACCCAGTACTTC.

Only a few counts were recorded for this clonotype. The rearrangement links TRBV12-3 or TRBV12-4 to TRBJ2-3, with D possibly matching TRBD2 (5 bases). The CDR3 sequence is 14 residues long. V lost 2 bases to trimming and J lost 6 bases, with 12 bases between them. CDR3 sequence: CASSLLASLDTQYF. The CDR3 DNA follows: TGTGCCAGCAGTTTACTAGCCTCGTTGGATACGCAGTATTTT.

V is TRBV25-1 and J is TRBJ2-7, with D perhaps being TRBD1 or TRBD2 (6 bases each). The CDR3 is made up of 15 amino acids. Germline CDR1 is MGHDK and CDR2 is SYGVNS. The germline V and J ends were trimmed by 3 bases and 11 bases, with 23 bases remaining between them. CDR3 loop: CASSDSTPGDNLKYF. The CDR3 nucleotides read TGTGCCAGCAGTGATTCGACCCCGGGGGACAATTTAAAGTACTTC.

The V and J genes are TRBV24-1 and TRBJ2-1, with 11 bases identical to TRBD2. CDR1 is KGHDR and CDR2 is SFDVKD in the germline V gene. V was pared by 10 bases and J by 0 bases, with 13 bases of the junction left unmatched. The CDR3 covers 18 residues. The CDR3 coding sequence is TGTGCCACGGCCCCCTCTAGCGGGAGGCCACACTCCTACAATGAGCAGTTCTTC. Translating it yields CATAPSSGRPHSYNEQFF.

V usage is TRBV11-2 and J usage is TRBJ1-4; D unclear. The CDR3 loop spans 14 amino acids. V was pared by 5 bases and J by 4 bases, with 11 bases between. Germline V gene lookup returns CDR1 SGHAT and CDR2 FQNNGV. The CDR3 reads CASSPGRFNEKLFF. CDR3 bases: TGTGCCAGCAGCCCCGGACGGTTTAATGAAAAACTGTTTTTT.